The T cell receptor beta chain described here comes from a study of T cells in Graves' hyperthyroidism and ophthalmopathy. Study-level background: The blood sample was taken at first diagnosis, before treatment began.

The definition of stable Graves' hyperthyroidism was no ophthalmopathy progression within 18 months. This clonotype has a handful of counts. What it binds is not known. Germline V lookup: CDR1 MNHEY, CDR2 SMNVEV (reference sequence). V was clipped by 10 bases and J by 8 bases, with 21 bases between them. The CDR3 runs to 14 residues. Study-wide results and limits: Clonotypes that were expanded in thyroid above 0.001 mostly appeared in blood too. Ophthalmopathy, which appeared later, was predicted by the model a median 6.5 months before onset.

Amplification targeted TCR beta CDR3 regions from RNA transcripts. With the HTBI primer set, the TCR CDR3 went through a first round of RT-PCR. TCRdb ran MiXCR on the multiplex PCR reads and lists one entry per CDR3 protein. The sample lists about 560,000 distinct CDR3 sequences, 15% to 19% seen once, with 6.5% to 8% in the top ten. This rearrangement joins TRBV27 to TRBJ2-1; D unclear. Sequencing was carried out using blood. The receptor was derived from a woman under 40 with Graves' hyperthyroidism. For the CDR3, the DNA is TGTGCCACAAAAAAACGGATACCTGGCGATGAGCAGTTCTTC. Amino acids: CATKKRIPGDEQFF.